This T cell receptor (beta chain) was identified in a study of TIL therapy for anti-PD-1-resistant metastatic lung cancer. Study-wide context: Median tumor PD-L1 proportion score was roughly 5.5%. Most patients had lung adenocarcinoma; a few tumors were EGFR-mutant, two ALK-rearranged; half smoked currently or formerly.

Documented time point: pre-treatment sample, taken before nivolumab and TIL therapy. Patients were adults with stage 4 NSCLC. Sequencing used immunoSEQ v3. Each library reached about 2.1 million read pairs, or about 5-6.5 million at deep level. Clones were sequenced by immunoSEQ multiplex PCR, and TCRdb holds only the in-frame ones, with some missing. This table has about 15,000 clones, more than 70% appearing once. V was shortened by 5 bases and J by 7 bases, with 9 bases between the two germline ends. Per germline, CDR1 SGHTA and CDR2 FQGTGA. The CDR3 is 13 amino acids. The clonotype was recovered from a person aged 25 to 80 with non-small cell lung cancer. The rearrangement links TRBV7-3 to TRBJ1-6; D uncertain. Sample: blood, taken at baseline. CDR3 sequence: CASSPGLNSPLHF. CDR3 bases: TGTGCCAGCAGCCCAGGACTGAATTCACCCCTCCACTTT.